A selection of T cell receptor beta chains follows, all from one sample in a study of brain T cells in children with intractable seizures. Produced via immunoSEQ multiplex PCR; TCRdb's table is partial and in-frame only. The profile shows tens of thousands of clones, more than 95% of them singletons. The sequenced sample was peripheral blood, obtained at surgery. These receptors were collected from a boy under two years old with focal cortical dysplasia and intractable seizures. The CDR3 runs from the conserved cysteine through the conserved F or W. D genes are given only for firm matches.

v_gene,d_gene,j_gene,CDR3aa,CDR3nt
TRBV7-6,-,TRBJ1-5,CASSLGPDRLNQPQHF,TGTGCCAGCAGCTTAGGACCTGACAGGCTGAATCAGCCCCAGCATTTT
TRBV3-1/TRBV3-2,TRBD2,TRBJ2-3,CASSQEAGGSDTQYF,TGTGCCAGCAGCCAAGAAGCGGGAGGCTCGGATACGCAGTATTTT
TRBV5-1,-,TRBJ1-1,CASSLAKQGRTEAFF,TGCGCCAGCAGCTTGGCCAAACAGGGAAGGACTGAAGCTTTCTTT
TRBV5-5,-,TRBJ2-3,CASSLGTGLLQADTQYF,TGTGCCAGCAGCTTGGGGACGGGACTTCTGCAGGCAGATACGCAGTATTTT
TRBV7-2,TRBD1,TRBJ2-7,CASSPSRAPGTGISYEQYF,TGTGCCAGCAGCCCCTCGCGGGCTCCCGGGACAGGTATATCCTACGAGCAGTACTTC
TRBV9,TRBD1,TRBJ2-1,CASSVRSGQIYNEQFF,TGTGCCAGCAGCGTAAGGTCGGGACAGATATACAATGAGCAGTTCTTC
TRBV12-3/TRBV12-4,-,TRBJ2-7,CASSLDSSYEQYF,TGTGCCAGCAGCTTAGACAGCTCCTACGAGCAGTACTTC
TRBV7-9,-,TRBJ2-1,CASSLEILAGQGGYNEQFF,TGTGCCAGCAGCTTAGAGATCCTAGCGGGACAGGGTGGATACAATGAGCAGTTCTTC
TRBV4-2,TRBD2,TRBJ2-3,CASSQRLAGGTDTQYF,TGTGCCAGCAGCCAAAGACTAGCGGGGGGCACAGATACGCAGTATTTT
TRBV7-9,-,TRBJ1-2,CASSLVGSAPRPHYGYTF,TGTGCCAGCAGCTTGGTGGGTTCAGCCCCCCGGCCTCACTATGGCTACACCTTC
TRBV28,TRBD2,TRBJ2-7,CASSLLGGETGTSGRPNYEQYF,TGTGCCAGCAGTTTACTCGGGGGGGAAACCGGGACTAGCGGGAGGCCTAACTACGAGCAGTACTTC
TRBV19,TRBD2,TRBJ2-3,CASSIGSGRAPDTQYF,TGTGCCAGTAGTATAGGGAGCGGGAGGGCCCCAGATACGCAGTATTTT
TRBV3-1/TRBV3-2,TRBD1,TRBJ2-5,CASSRDRGLEETQYF,TGTGCCAGCAGCCGGGACAGGGGTTTAGAAGAGACCCAGTACTTC
TRBV25-1,TRBD1,TRBJ1-4,CASSELSAGGFNEKLFF,TGTGCCAGCAGTGAATTATCCGCAGGGGGCTTTAATGAAAAACTGTTTTTT
TRBV19,-,TRBJ1-1,CASSIGGLGNTEAFF,TGTGCCAGTAGTATAGGAGGACTCGGGAACACTGAAGCTTTCTTT
TRBV28,-,TRBJ1-4,CASSLPRGGRTDPNEKLFF,TGTGCCAGCAGTTTGCCGAGGGGAGGAAGAACTGACCCTAATGAAAAACTGTTTTTT
TRBV9,TRBD1,TRBJ2-3,CASSATGQGRGDTQYF,TGTGCCAGCAGCGCTACGGGACAGGGAAGGGGAGATACGCAGTATTTT
TRBV20-1,-,TRBJ2-7,CSASGSVGSYEQYF,TGCAGTGCTAGTGGCTCGGTGGGGTCCTACGAGCAGTACTTC
TRBV11-2,-,TRBJ1-3,CASSFGPSSGNTIYF,TGTGCCAGCAGCTTCGGGCCGAGCTCTGGAAACACCATATATTTT
TRBV5-1,-,TRBJ2-3,CASSTVPADTQYF,TGCGCCAGCAGCACCGTACCCGCCGATACGCAGTATTTT
TRBV2,-,TRBJ2-2,CASSALSYTGELFF,TGTGCCAGCAGTGCTCTGTCTTACACCGGGGAGCTGTTTTTT
TRBV5-4,-,TRBJ2-1,CASSLGRNEQFF,TGTGCCAGCAGCTTGGGGAGAAATGAGCAGTTCTTC
TRBV19,TRBD2,TRBJ2-5,CASNSGRARETQYF,TGTGCCAGTAATAGCGGGAGGGCCCGGGAGACCCAGTACTTC
TRBV4-1,TRBD1,TRBJ2-7,CASHPGQGAYEQYF,TGCGCCAGCCACCCCGGACAGGGGGCCTACGAGCAGTACTTC
TRBV15,TRBD1,TRBJ2-5,CATSTGTGGGETQYF,TGTGCCACCAGCACCGGGACAGGGGGCGGTGAGACCCAGTACTTC
TRBV3-1/TRBV3-2,-,TRBJ2-5,CASSQHQEETQYF,TGTGCCAGCAGCCAACACCAGGAAGAGACCCAGTACTTC
TRBV5-4,-,TRBJ2-7,CASSLDPWTGGSEQYF,TGTGCCAGCAGCTTGGATCCCTGGACAGGAGGGAGCGAGCAGTACTTC
TRBV11-2,-,TRBJ2-7,CASSFSRINEQYF,TGTGCCAGCAGCTTCTCGCGGATAAACGAGCAGTACTTC
TRBV19,-,TRBJ1-2,CASSITGQTTVYGYTF,TGTGCCAGTAGTATAACCGGTCAGACGACCGTATATGGCTACACCTTC
TRBV19,-,TRBJ1-5,CASSDTGGSNQPQHF,TGTGCCAGTAGTGACACAGGTGGGAGCAATCAGCCCCAGCATTTT
TRBV5-4,-,TRBJ2-5,CASSRQGSQETQYF,TGTGCCAGCAGCCGTCAGGGGAGTCAAGAGACCCAGTACTTC
TRBV28,TRBD2,TRBJ2-2,CATLTSGPGAGELFF,TGTGCCACCCTAACTAGCGGGCCCGGGGCCGGGGAGCTGTTTTTT
TRBV7-2,-,TRBJ2-3,CASSLGGGSSTDTQYF,TGTGCCAGCAGCTTAGGCGGGGGCTCTAGCACAGATACGCAGTATTTT
TRBV6-1,TRBD2,TRBJ2-7,CASSEYGGISYEQYF,TGTGCCAGCAGTGAATACGGGGGGATCTCCTACGAGCAGTACTTC
TRBV18,TRBD2,TRBJ2-5,CASSPRSGGHQETQYF,TGTGCCAGCTCACCACGGAGCGGGGGACATCAAGAGACCCAGTACTTC
TRBV6-5,TRBD2,TRBJ2-5,CASSYFYGGSETQYF,TGTGCCAGCAGTTACTTTTACGGGGGGTCGGAGACCCAGTACTTC